One sample yielded the 20 T cell receptor beta chains listed below, sequenced in a study of cytomegalovirus exposure and HLA in healthy donors. PCR used 60 Vbeta primers and 13 Jbeta primers. Profiling relied on immunoSEQ multiplex PCR, and the TCRdb table lists in-frame clones only, not all of them. The repertoire shows some 150,000 clones; the top ten hold 2.2%. Sequencing was done on a sample of PBMCs. These receptors were taken from a woman aged 18-29 years in good health and CMV-seronegative.

The V call is TRBV4-3, the J call TRBJ2-1; 7 bases map to TRBD1. Looked up from germline, CDR1 is LGHNA and CDR2 is YSLEER. The CDR3 has 18 amino acids. With 3 bases clipped from V and 8 bases from J, the junction kept 19 bases outside the gene matches. CDR3 loop: CASSQRTGLISGSYEQFF. CDR3 bases: TGCGCCAGCAGCCAGAGGACAGGATTAATCTCGGGGAGCTATGAGCAGTTCTTC.

The V and J genes are TRBV4-2 and TRBJ2-5, with D perhaps matching TRBD1 (5 bases). CDR3 length: 15 residues. Deletions cut 0 bases from V and 5 bases from J, with 13 bases between. Germline CDR1 reads LGHNA; CDR2 reads YNFKEQ. This CDR3 reads CASSQDPGLGETQYF. The DNA for the CDR3 is TGTGCCAGCAGCCAAGATCCAGGGTTGGGGGAGACCCAGTACTTC.

J is TRBJ1-2 and V is TRBV4-3, with 8 bases aligning to TRBD1. CDR1 is LGHNA, CDR2 YSLEER, per germline. This CDR3 has 15 amino acids. The junction had 7 bases not matched to a gene; V was cut back by 0 bases and J by 7 bases. The CDR3 loop reads CASSQEIQGASGYTF. The CDR3, as DNA: TGCGCCAGCAGCCAAGAAATCCAGGGGGCGAGTGGCTACACCTTC.

The J gene is TRBJ1-3, the V gene TRBV28; D remains unclear. The germline gives CDR1 MDHEN, CDR2 SYDVKM. The CDR3 runs 14 residues. V was cut by 3 bases and J by 0 bases, with 6 bases left in between. CDR3: CASSLALSGNTIYF. In DNA form, the CDR3 reads TGTGCCAGCAGTTTGGCCCTCTCTGGAAACACCATATATTTT.

This chain uses TRBV9 with TRBJ1-2; perhaps TRBD1 as D (5 bases). Trimming pared 4 bases from V and 5 bases from J, leaving 27 bases between. Germline CDR1 reads SGDLS; CDR2 reads YYNGEE. CDR3 size: 18 residues. The CDR3 DNA follows: TGTGCCAGCAGCTCCCGTAAGGCCCTACAGGTAGGGCTTTATGGCTACACCTTC. It specifies CASSSRKALQVGLYGYTF.

The chain has TRBV5-4 and TRBJ1-2, with D possibly being TRBD1 (5 bases). From germline, CDR1 is SGHNT and CDR2 YYREEE (reference sequence). The CDR3 extends over 14 amino acids. V was pared by 4 bases and J by 0 bases, with 10 bases between. In DNA, the CDR3 is TGTGCCAGCAGCGTTGGGGGGGCTAACTATGGCTACACCTTC. Residues: CASSVGGANYGYTF.

The chain couples TRBV25-1 to TRBJ2-7; TRBD1 matches at 12 bases. Trimming removed 3 bases from V and 2 bases from J; junction bases left unmatched: 8. The germline gives CDR1 MGHDK, CDR2 SYGVNS. The CDR3 is 17 residues long. The CDR3: CASSDFRDRGPPYEQYV. CDR3 DNA: TGTGCCAGCAGTGACTTCCGGGACAGGGGGCCACCCTACGAGCAGTACGTC.

The gene calls are TRBV4-1 and TRBJ2-1; D is possibly TRBD2 (5 bases). The V and J ends lost 1 base and 12 bases respectively, with 10 bases between them. Germline CDR1 is MGHRA and CDR2 is YSYEKL. This CDR3 contains 12 residues. DNA for the CDR3: TGCGCCAGCAGCCAAGGGGCTAGCCGGCAGTTCTTC. Its protein product is CASSQGASRQFF.

The gene calls are TRBV10-3 and TRBJ1-1, with a tentative D call TRBD1 (5 bases). Germline V gene lookup returns CDR1 ENHRY and CDR2 SYGVKD. V lost 4 bases to trimming and J lost 8 bases, with 17 bases between them. This CDR3 is built from 14 residues. The CDR3 DNA follows: TGTGCCATCAGTGGCGGGGGTGTAGGGAACGAAGCTTTCTTT. It is translated as CAISGGGVGNEAFF.

The chain uses TRBV6-1 and TRBJ2-5, with 12 bases identical to TRBD2. The better agreement between TRBJ2-7 and the DNA end casts doubt on the J call. The CDR3 covers 17 residues. Per germline, CDR1 MNHNS and CDR2 SASEGT. CDR3 sequence (DNA): TGTGCCAGCAGTGAAGTACTAGCGGGAGGAAGTTCCTACGAGCAGTACTTC. Translation: CASSEVLAGGSSYEQYF.

The chain combines TRBV19 with TRBJ1-1; no firm D call. The germline V gene encodes CDR1 LNHDA and CDR2 SQIVND (reference sequence). The V and J ends lost 5 bases and 1 base respectively, with 14 bases between them. CDR3 length: 15 residues. In DNA form, the CDR3 reads TGTGCCAGTAGTGCCCAGTCAAAAAAGAACACTGAAGCTTTCTTT. Protein sequence: CASSAQSKKNTEAFF. The variable domain in full, with the rest retrieved from reference TRBV19 and TRBJ1-1, is DGGITQSPKYLFRKEGQNVTLSCEQNLNHDAMYWYRQDPGQGLRLIYYSQIVNDFQKGDIAEGYSVSREKKESFPLTVTSAQKNPTAFYLCASSAQSKKNTEAFFGQGTRLTVV.

CDR3 DNA: TGTGCCAGCAGCCGAGAAAGGCCAGGGACCCAGTACTTC. This sequence encodes CASSRERPGTQYF. V and J are TRBV11-2 and TRBJ2-5; D is ambiguous. CDR1 and CDR2 (germline): SGHAT, FQNNGV. V was shortened by 5 bases and J by 7 bases, with 14 bases between the two germline ends. The CDR3 loop spans 13 amino acids. The full variable domain, with the rest looked up from reference TRBV11-2 and TRBJ2-5, is EAGVAQSPRYKIIEKRQSVAFWCNPISGHATLYWYQQILGQGPKLLIQFQNNGVVDDSQLPKDRFSAERLKGVDSTLKIQPAKLEDSAVYLCASSRERPGTQYFGPGTRLLVL.

The V and J genes are TRBV30 and TRBJ1-2; D is possibly TRBD1 (5 bases). CDR3 length equals 11 residues. With 4 bases removed from V and 5 bases from J, the gap between germline ends came to 8 bases. From germline, CDR1 is GTSNPN and CDR2 SVGIG (reference sequence). The CDR3 is CAWTGAYGYTF. CDR3 nucleotide sequence: TGTGCCTGGACTGGGGCATATGGCTACACCTTC.

V gene TRBV9 combines with J gene TRBJ2-1; D is perhaps TRBD2 (6 bases). Trimming took 0 bases from V and 7 from J, leaving 20 bases between them. CDR1 SGDLS and CDR2 YYNGEE come from the germline V gene. The CDR3 extends over 17 amino acids. In DNA form, the CDR3 reads TGTGCCAGCAGCGTAGAAGGTACGGGAGAGGTCTGGAATGAGCAGTTCTTC. This gives the protein CASSVEGTGEVWNEQFF.

The chain joins TRBV7-9 to TRBJ2-1; tentative D call: TRBD2 (6 bases). Trimming pared 3 bases from V and 8 bases from J, leaving 17 bases between. The CDR3 consists of 15 residues. Germline V gene data show CDR1 as SEHNR and CDR2 as FQNEAQ (reference sequence). The CDR3, as DNA: TGTGCCAGCAGCTTCGGGTCGTACGGGAGCGATGAGCAGTTCTTC. Translating gives CASSFGSYGSDEQFF.

The J gene is TRBJ2-7, the V gene TRBV30, with a weak D call TRBD1 (5 bases). This CDR3 is 15 amino acids long. Per germline, CDR1 GTSNPN and CDR2 SVGIG (reference sequence). V lost 0 bases to trimming and J lost 4 bases, with 16 bases between them. The CDR3, as DNA: TGTGCCTGGAGTGTTGGGGCCCATTTCTCTTACGAGCAGTACTTC. It specifies CAWSVGAHFSYEQYF.

The chain is built from TRBV5-4 and TRBJ1-3, with D tentatively TRBD1 (6 bases). The CDR3 loop spans 11 amino acids. The germline gives CDR1 SGHNT, CDR2 YYREEE (reference sequence). This CDR3 is CAGGSGNTIYF. CDR3 bases: TGTGCAGGGGGCTCTGGAAACACCATATATTTT.

The chain carries TRBV29-1 and TRBJ1-6, with D possibly matching TRBD1 (5 bases). CDR1 is SQVTM and CDR2 is ANQGSEA in the germline V gene. The CDR3 is made up of 12 amino acids. The germline V and J ends were trimmed by 6 bases and 7 bases, with 10 bases remaining between them. The CDR3 loop reads CSVQAPNSPLHF. DNA of the CDR3: TGCAGCGTACAGGCTCCGAATTCACCCCTCCACTTT.

V gene TRBV5-6 combines with J gene TRBJ2-3; 9 positions agree with TRBD1. Unmatched junction bases numbered 2, after V lost 0 bases and J lost 3 bases. This CDR3 is 15 amino acids long. Germline CDR1 and CDR2: SGHDT and YYEEEE. CDR3 loop: CASSLGTGETDTQYF. In DNA, the CDR3 is TGTGCCAGCAGCTTGGGGACAGGGGAGACAGATACGCAGTATTTT.

CDR3 in DNA: TGCGCCAGCAGCTTGGCCACCAATGGCGGGGGTAGCACAGATACGCAGTATTTT. As protein: CASSLATNGGGSTDTQYF. The chain uses TRBV5-1 and TRBJ2-3, with 7 positions matching TRBD2. The CDR3 has 18 amino acids. V lost 0 bases, J lost 0 bases, and 10 bases stayed unmatched. Per germline, CDR1 SGHRS and CDR2 YFSETQ.